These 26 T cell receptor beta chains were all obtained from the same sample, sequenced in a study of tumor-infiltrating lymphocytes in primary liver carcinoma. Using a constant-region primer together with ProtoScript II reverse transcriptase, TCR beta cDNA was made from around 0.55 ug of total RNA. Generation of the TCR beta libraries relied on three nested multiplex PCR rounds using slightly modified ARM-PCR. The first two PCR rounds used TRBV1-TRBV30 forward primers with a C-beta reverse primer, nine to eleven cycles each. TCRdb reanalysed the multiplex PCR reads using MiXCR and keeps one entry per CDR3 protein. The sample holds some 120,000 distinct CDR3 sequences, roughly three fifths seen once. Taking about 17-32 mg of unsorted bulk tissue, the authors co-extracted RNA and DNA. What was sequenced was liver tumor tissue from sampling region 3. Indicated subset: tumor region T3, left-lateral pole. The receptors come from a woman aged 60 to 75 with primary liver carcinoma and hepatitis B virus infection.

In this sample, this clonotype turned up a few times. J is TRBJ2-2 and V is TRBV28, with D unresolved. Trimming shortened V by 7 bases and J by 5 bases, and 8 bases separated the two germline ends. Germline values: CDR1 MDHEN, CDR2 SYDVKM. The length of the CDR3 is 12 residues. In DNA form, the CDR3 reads TGTGCCAGCACTCGGTTAACCGGGGAGCTGTTTTTT. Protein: CASTRLTGELFF.

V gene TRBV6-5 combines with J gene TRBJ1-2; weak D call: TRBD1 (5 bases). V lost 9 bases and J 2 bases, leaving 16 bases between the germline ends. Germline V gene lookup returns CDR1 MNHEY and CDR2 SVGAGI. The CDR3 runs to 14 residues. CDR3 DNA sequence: TGTGCCAGGAGCTACCAGGGTGGGAACTATGGCTACACCTTC. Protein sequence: CARSYQGGNYGYTF.

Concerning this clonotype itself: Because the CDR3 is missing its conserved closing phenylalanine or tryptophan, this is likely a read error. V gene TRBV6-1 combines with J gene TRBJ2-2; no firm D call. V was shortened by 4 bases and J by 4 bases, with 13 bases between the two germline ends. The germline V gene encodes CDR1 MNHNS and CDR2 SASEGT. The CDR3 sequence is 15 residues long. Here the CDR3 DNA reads TGTGCCAGCAGTGTTAGAGCCTGTGGCACCGGGGAGCTGTTTTCT. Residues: CASSVRACGTGELFS.

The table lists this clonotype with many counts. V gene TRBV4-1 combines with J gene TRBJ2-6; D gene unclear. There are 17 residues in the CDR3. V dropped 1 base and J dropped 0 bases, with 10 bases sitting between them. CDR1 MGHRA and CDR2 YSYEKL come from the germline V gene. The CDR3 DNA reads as TGCGCCAGCAGCCAAGTTGTCGGAACCTCTGGGGCCAACGTCCTGACTTTC. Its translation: CASSQVVGTSGANVLTF.

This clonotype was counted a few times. The CDR3 sequence: CASSPKTGWTEAFF. The DNA for the CDR3 is TGTGCCAGCAGCCCAAAGACAGGGTGGACTGAAGCTTTCTTT. The chain couples TRBV7-9 to TRBJ1-1; 7 nucleotides match TRBD1. Germline V gene lookup returns CDR1 SEHNR and CDR2 FQNEAQ (reference sequence). This CDR3 is built from 14 residues. Trimming at V came to 5 bases and at J to 5 bases, leaving 8 bases not matched to a gene.

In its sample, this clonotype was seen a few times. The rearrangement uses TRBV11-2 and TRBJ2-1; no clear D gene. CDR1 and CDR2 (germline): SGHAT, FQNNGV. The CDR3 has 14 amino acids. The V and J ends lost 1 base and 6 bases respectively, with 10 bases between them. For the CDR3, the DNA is TGTGCCAGCAGCTTAGGGGGTGTGGGCAATGAGCAGTTCTTC. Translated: CASSLGGVGNEQFF.

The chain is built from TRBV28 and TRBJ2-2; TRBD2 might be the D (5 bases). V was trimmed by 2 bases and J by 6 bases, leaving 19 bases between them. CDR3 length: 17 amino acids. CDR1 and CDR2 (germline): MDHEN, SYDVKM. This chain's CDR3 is CASSLVEGVKGSGELFF. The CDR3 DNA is TGTGCCAGCAGTTTAGTAGAGGGAGTAAAAGGATCCGGGGAGCTGTTTTTT. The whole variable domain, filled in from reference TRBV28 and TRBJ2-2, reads DVKVTQSSRYLVKRTGEKVFLECVQDMDHENMFWYRQDPGLGLRLIYFSYDVKMKEKGDIPEGYSVSREKKERFSLILESASTNQTSMYLCASSLVEGVKGSGELFFGEGSRLTVL.

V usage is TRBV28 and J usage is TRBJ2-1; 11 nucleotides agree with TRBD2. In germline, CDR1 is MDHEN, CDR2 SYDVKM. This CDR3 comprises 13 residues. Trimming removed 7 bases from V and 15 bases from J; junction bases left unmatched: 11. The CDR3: CASNPRSGRGGFF. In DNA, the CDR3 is TGTGCCAGCAATCCCCGTAGCGGGAGGGGGGGGTTCTTC.

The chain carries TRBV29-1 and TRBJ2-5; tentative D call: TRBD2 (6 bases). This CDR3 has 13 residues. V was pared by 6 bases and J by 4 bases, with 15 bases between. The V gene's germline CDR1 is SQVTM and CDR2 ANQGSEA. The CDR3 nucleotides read TGCAGCGTCGCGGACGGGGGAGGAGAGACCCAGTACTTC. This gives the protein CSVADGGGETQYF.

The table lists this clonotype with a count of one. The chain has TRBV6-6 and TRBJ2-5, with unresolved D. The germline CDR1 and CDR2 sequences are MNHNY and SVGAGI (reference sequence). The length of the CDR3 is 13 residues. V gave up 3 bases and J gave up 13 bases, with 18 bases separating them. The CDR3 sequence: CASSYTPQETWYF. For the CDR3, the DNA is TGTGCCAGCAGTTATACACCCCAAGAGACCTGGTACTTC.

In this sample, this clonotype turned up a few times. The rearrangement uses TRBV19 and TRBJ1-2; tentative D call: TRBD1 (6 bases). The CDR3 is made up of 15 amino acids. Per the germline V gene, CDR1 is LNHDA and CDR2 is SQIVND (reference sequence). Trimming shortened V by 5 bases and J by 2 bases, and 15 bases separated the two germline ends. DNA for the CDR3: TGTGCCAGTAGTTTCGAACGGACAGCCAACTATGGCTACACCTTC. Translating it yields CASSFERTANYGYTF.

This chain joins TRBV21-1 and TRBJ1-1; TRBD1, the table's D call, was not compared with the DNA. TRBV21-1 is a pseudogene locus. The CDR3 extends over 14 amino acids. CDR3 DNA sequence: TGTGGCAGCAGCAAAGGGACAGGGGGCACTGAAGCTTTCTTT. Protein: CGSSKGTGGTEAFF.

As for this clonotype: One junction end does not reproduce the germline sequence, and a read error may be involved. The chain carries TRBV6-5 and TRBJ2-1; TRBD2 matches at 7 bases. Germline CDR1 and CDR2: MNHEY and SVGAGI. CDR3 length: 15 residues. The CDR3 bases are TGTACCAGCAGTTACGGCAGCGGGATGTACAATGAGCAGTTCTTC. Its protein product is CTSSYGSGMYNEQFF.

The CDR3, as DNA: TGTGCCAGCAGCTTCCCCGGAAGCGTTCAGTTCTTC. Amino acid sequence: CASSFPGSVQFF. V is TRBV11-1 and J is TRBJ2-1; D uncertain. V lost 3 bases and J 13 bases, leaving 13 bases between the germline ends. Germline V CDR1 and CDR2: SGHAT, FQDESV (reference sequence). This CDR3 has 12 residues.

For the CDR3, the DNA is TGTGCCAGCAGCCCCGACGGGGGGGCCTATGGCTACACCTTC. It encodes CASSPDGGAYGYTF. The genes are TRBV7-9 and TRBJ1-2; TRBD1 might be the D (6 bases). This CDR3 has 14 amino acids. V was shortened by 5 bases and J by 4 bases, with 14 bases between the two germline ends. CDR1 and CDR2 (germline): SEHNR, FQNEAQ (reference sequence).

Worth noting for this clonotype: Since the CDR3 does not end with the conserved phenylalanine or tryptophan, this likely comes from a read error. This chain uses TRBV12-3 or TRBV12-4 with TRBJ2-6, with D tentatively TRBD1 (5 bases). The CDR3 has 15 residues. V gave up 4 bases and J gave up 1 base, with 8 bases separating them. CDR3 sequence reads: CASSSKGSGANVLTS. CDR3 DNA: TGTGCCAGCAGTTCGAAGGGGTCTGGGGCCAACGTCCTGACTTCC.

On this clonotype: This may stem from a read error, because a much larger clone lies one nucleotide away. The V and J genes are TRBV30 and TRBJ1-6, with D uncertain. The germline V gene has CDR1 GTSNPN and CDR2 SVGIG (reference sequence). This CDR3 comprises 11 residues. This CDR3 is CVWSAGGPLHF. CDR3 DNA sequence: TGTGTCTGGAGTGCAGGTGGCCCCCTCCACTTT.

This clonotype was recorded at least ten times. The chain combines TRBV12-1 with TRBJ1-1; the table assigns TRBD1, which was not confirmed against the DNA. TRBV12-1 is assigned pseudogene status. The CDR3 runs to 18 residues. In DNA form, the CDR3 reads TGTGCCAGCAGCTTTTCAGGGACAGGGGGCATCGGGGACACTGAAGCTTTCTTT. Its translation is CASSFSGTGGIGDTEAFF.

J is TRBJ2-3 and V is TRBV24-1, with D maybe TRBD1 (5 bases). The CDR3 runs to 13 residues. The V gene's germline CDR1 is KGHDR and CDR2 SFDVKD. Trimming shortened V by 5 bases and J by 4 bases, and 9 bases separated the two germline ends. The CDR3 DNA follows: TGTGCCACCAGTGTAGGGGTGGCAGATACGCAGTATTTT. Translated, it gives CATSVGVADTQYF.

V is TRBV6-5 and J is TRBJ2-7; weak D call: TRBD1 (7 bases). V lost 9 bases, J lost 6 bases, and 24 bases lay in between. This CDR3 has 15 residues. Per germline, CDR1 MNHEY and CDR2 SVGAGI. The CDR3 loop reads CASSARGDRGFEQYF. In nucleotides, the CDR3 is TGTGCCAGTAGTGCCAGGGGGGACCGTGGGTTCGAGCAGTACTTC.

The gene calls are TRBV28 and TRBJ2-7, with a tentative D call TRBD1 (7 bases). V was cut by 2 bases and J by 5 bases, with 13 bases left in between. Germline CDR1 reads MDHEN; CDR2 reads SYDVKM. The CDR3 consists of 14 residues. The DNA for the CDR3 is TGTGCCAGCAGTTTACCCTCCAGGGGGGACGAGCAGTACTTC. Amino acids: CASSLPSRGDEQYF.

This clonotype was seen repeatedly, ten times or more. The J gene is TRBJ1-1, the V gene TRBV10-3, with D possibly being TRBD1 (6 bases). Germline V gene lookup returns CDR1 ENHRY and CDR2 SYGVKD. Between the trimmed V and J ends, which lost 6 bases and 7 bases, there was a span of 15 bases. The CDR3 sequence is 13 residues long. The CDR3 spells CAIRDRDISEAFF. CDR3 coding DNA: TGTGCCATCAGGGACCGGGACATTAGTGAAGCTTTCTTT.

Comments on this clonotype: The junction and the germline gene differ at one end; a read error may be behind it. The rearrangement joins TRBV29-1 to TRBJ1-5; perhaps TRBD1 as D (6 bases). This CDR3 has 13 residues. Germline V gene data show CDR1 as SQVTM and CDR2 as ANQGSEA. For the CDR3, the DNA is TGTAGCGTCGCCCTTGGGGGCACTCAGCCCCAGCATTTT. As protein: CSVALGGTQPQHF. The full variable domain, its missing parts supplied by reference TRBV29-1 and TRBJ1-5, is SAVISQKPSRDICQRGTSLTIQCQVDSQVTMMFWYRQQPGQSLTLIATANQGSEATYESGFVIDKFPISRPNLTFSTLTVSNMSPEDSSIYLCSVALGGTQPQHFGDGTRLSIL.

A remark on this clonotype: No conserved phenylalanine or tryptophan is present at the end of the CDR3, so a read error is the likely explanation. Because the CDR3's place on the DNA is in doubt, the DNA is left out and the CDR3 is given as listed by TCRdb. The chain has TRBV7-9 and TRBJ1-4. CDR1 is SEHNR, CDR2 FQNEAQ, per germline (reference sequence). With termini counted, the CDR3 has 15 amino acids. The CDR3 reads CASSLASPKGEKLFL.

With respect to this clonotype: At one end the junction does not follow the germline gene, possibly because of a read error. CDR3 bases: TGTGCTAGCAGCTCTACCTTCTCCTACGAGCGGTACTTC. This codes for CASSSTFSYERYF. The V gene is TRBV28, the J gene TRBJ2-7; D remains unclear. CDR3 length: 13 amino acids. CDR1 is MDHEN and CDR2 is SYDVKM in the germline V gene.

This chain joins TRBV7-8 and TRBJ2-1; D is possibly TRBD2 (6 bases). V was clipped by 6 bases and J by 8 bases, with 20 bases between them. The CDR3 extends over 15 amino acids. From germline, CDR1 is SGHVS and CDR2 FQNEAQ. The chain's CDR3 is CASRYGTGGTHEQFF. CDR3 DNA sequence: TGTGCCAGCAGATATGGGACTGGCGGGACTCATGAGCAGTTCTTC. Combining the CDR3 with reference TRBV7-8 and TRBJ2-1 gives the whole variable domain GAGVSQSPRYKVAKRGQDVALRCDPISGHVSLFWYQQALGQGPEFLTYFQNEAQLDKSGLPSDRFFAERPEGSVSTLKIQRTQQEDSAVYLCASRYGTGGTHEQFFGPGTRLTVL.